This is a list of T cell receptor beta chains from one sample in a study of T-cell reconstitution after alpha-beta-depleted transplantation in children. TCRdb called the PCR reads again in MiXCR, with one record for every CDR3 protein. The data show hundreds of thousands of distinct CDR3 sequences, 10% to 15% seen once. Sequencing was performed on PBMCs, mostly from graft donor cells, taken 360 days after TCRalphabeta/CD19-depleted stem cell transplant. These receptors originate from a male patient between 10 and 17 years old who had a stem cell transplant for acute myeloid leukemia, so the T cells may come from the graft donor. The CDR3 runs from the conserved cysteine through the conserved F or W. The order of the fields is D gene, clone size, V gene, J gene, CDR3 protein, CDR3 DNA. A D gene is named only where the DNA matches it firmly. Some rows have no size entry. The others give once, few or many, or a class for an expanded clone.

-	few	TRBV29-1	TRBJ2-1	CSVRGISSYNEQFF	TGCAGCGTCCGCGGGATCAGCTCCTACAATGAGCAGTTCTTC
TRBD2	-	TRBV29-1	TRBJ2-5	CSVELGLAEQETQYF	TGCAGCGTTGAATTGGGACTAGCGGAGCAAGAGACCCAGTACTTC
TRBD1	few	TRBV18	TRBJ2-7	CASSGTGGENYYEQYF	TGTGCCAGCTCAGGGACAGGGGGCGAAAACTACTACGAGCAGTACTTC
TRBD2	-	TRBV20-1	TRBJ2-1	CSAPSTSGRYNEQFF	TGCAGTGCTCCATCGACTAGCGGGAGGTACAATGAGCAGTTCTTC
-	-	TRBV30	TRBJ2-7	CAWSRRTTYEQYF	TGTGCCTGGAGTCGCAGAACCACCTACGAGCAGTACTTC
-	few	TRBV5-1	TRBJ2-7	CASSTELVSEQYF	TGCGCCAGCAGCACCGAACTAGTGAGCGAGCAGTACTTC
-	-	TRBV12-3/TRBV12-4	TRBJ2-1	CASSLLGYYNNEQFF	TGTGCCAGCAGTTTACTGGGCTACTACAACAATGAGCAGTTCTTC
TRBD2	-	TRBV6-1	TRBJ2-7	CASTAPGGGNRRSF	TGTGCCAGCACCGCCCCCGGGGGGGGGAATCGTCGGAGCTTC
TRBD2	few	TRBV20-1	TRBJ2-5	CSAISGAQETQYF	TGCAGTGCTATTAGCGGGGCGCAAGAGACCCAGTACTTC
-	-	TRBV20-1	TRBJ2-4	CSARDPRVAKNIQYF	TGCAGTGCTAGAGATCCCAGGGTAGCCAAAAACATTCAGTACTTC
TRBD1	few	TRBV6-2/TRBV6-3	TRBJ1-5	CASSYFKDRSYQPQHF	TGTGCCAGCAGTTACTTCAAGGACAGGAGTTATCAGCCCCAGCATTTT
TRBD2	many	TRBV5-1	TRBJ2-1	CASSFSGRAGNEQFF	TGCGCCAGCAGCTTTAGCGGGAGGGCTGGGAATGAGCAGTTCTTC
-	-	TRBV29-1	TRBJ2-5	CSVEDLPGGLRETQYF	TGCAGCGTTGAAGATTTGCCGGGGGGCTTAAGAGAGACCCAGTACTTC
-	many	TRBV25-1	TRBJ2-3	CASSTRTDTQYF	TGTGCCAGCAGTACTCGGACAGATACGCAGTATTTT
TRBD2	many	TRBV3-1	TRBJ2-7	CASSLGSGSSYEQYF	TGTGCCAGCAGCCTCGGTAGCGGGAGTTCTTACGAGCAGTACTTC
TRBD2	-	TRBV7-2	TRBJ2-1	CASSFQRGRGGDEQFF	TGTGCCAGCAGCTTTCAGAGGGGGCGGGGGGGCGATGAGCAGTTCTTC
TRBD2	-	TRBV14	TRBJ2-1	CASSQDPRTSGVSSYNEQFF	TGTGCCAGCAGCCAAGATCCGCGCACTAGCGGGGTGAGCTCCTACAATGAGCAGTTCTTC
-	-	TRBV28	TRBJ2-3	CASSGRGRLTDTQYF	TGTGCCAGCAGTGGAAGGGGACGGCTCACAGATACGCAGTATTTT
-	many	TRBV29-1	TRBJ1-2	CSHGGYTF	TGCAGCCACGGAGGCTACACCTTC
-	many	TRBV12-3/TRBV12-4	TRBJ2-7	CASSSRTHKYEQYF	TGTGCCAGCAGTAGCCGGACTCACAAATACGAGCAGTACTTC
-	few	TRBV5-1	TRBJ2-3	CASSLDQVQDTQYF	TGCGCCAGCAGCTTGGATCAGGTTCAAGATACGCAGTATTTT
-	few	TRBV29-1	TRBJ2-1	CSVEGGMADEQFF	TGCAGCGTTGAGGGCGGGATGGCCGATGAGCAGTTCTTC
TRBD2	-	TRBV9	TRBJ2-7	CASSGVSGNSYEQYF	TGTGCCAGCAGCGGGGTGAGCGGGAACTCCTACGAGCAGTACTTC
TRBD1	few	TRBV29-1	TRBJ2-1	CSAEDRTGKNEQFF	TGCAGCGCTGAAGACAGGACAGGGAAGAATGAGCAGTTCTTC
-	-	TRBV20-1	TRBJ2-5	CSAREDSRTQYF	TGCAGTGCTAGAGAAGACTCTCGGACCCAGTACTTC
TRBD1	once	TRBV7-2	TRBJ1-5	CASSPQGQSNQPQHF	TGTGCCAGCAGCCCACAGGGGCAAAGCAATCAGCCCCAGCATTTT
-	few	TRBV20-1	TRBJ2-7	CSASDREGLEQYF	TGCAGTGCCAGCGACAGGGAGGGTCTCGAGCAGTACTTC
TRBD2	-	TRBV4-3	TRBJ2-1	CASSQDRTSGSMNEQFF	TGCGCCAGCAGCCAAGACCGGACTAGCGGGAGTATGAATGAGCAGTTCTTC
-	-	TRBV4-3	TRBJ2-1	CASSQVFQGKYYYNEQFF	TGCGCCAGCAGCCAAGTCTTTCAGGGGAAGTATTACTACAATGAGCAGTTCTTC
-	-	TRBV10-3	TRBJ2-5	CATSLGETQYF	TGTGCCACCTCGTTAGGGGAGACCCAGTACTTC
-	-	TRBV3-1	TRBJ1-5	CASSRREGPQHF	TGTGCCAGCAGCCGAAGAGAAGGGCCCCAGCATTTT
-	many	TRBV28	TRBJ1-1	CASSLGRGGLNTEAFF	TGTGCCAGCAGTTTAGGACGGGGGGGCTTGAACACTGAAGCTTTCTTT
TRBD2	many	TRBV14	TRBJ2-1	CASRRLADNEQFF	TGTGCCAGCAGAAGACTAGCGGACAATGAGCAGTTCTTC
TRBD2	-	TRBV20-1	TRBJ2-3	CSARDPGLASGRPVTDTQYF	TGCAGTGCTAGAGATCCCGGACTAGCTAGCGGACGGCCCGTAACAGATACGCAGTATTTT
TRBD2	-	TRBV6-5	TRBJ2-2	CASSYSRVIAGTNTGELFF	TGTGCCAGCAGTTACTCCAGGGTTATAGCGGGTACAAACACCGGGGAGCTGTTTTTT
TRBD2	many	TRBV20-1	TRBJ2-3	CSAASGTGWTDTQYF	TGCAGTGCCGCTAGCGGGACGGGGTGGACAGATACGCAGTATTTT
TRBD2	few	TRBV4-2	TRBJ2-3	CASSQALAGNADTQYF	TGTGCCAGCAGCCAAGCACTAGCGGGAAACGCAGATACGCAGTATTTT
TRBD2	-	TRBV11-2	TRBJ2-7	CASSPWLGRVSYEQYF	TGTGCCAGCAGCCCTTGGCTAGGGAGGGTCTCCTACGAGCAGTACTTC
-	many	TRBV5-1	TRBJ2-1	CASSLVIDNEQFF	TGCGCCAGCAGCTTGGTGATAGACAATGAGCAGTTCTTC
TRBD1	-	TRBV4-2	TRBJ1-1	CASSLRQGQPGSEAFF	TGTGCCAGCAGCCTCAGACAGGGCCAACCGGGGAGCGAAGCTTTCTTT
TRBD1	-	TRBV19	TRBJ2-5	CASTSSDRGQETQYF	TGTGCCAGTACCTCCTCGGACAGGGGGCAAGAGACCCAGTACTTC
-	-	TRBV7-2	TRBJ2-1	CASSFYSPPGNEQFF	TGTGCCAGCAGCTTTTACTCCCCACCGGGGAATGAGCAGTTCTTC
TRBD1	many	TRBV4-3	TRBJ2-5	CASSPDFGQVTQYF	TGCGCCAGCAGCCCCGACTTTGGACAGGTGACCCAGTACTTC
TRBD2	many	TRBV4-2	TRBJ2-2	CASSQDLGLAGLRELFF	TGTGCCAGCAGCCAAGATCTAGGGCTAGCGGGTTTGAGGGAGCTGTTTTTT
TRBD2	-	TRBV6-1	TRBJ2-5	CASSKTSGRWAETQYF	TGTGCCAGCAGCAAAACTAGCGGGAGATGGGCAGAGACCCAGTACTTC
TRBD1	-	TRBV20-1	TRBJ2-3	CSARRQGATDTQYF	TGCAGTGCCCGACGACAGGGGGCAACAGATACGCAGTATTTT
-	few	TRBV6-1	TRBJ2-2	CASSPPGLFANTGELFF	TGTGCCAGCAGCCCCCCCGGACTGTTCGCGAACACCGGGGAGCTGTTTTTT